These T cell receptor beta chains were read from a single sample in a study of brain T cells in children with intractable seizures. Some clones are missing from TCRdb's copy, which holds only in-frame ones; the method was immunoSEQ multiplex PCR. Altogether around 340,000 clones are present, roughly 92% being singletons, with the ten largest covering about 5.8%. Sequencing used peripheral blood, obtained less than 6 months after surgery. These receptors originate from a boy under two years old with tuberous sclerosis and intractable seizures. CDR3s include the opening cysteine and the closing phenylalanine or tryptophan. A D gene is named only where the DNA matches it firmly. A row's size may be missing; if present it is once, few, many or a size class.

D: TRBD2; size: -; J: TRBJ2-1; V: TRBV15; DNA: TGTGCCACCAGCAGAACTACTAGCGGGAGGGCCCTCAATGAGCAGTTCTTC; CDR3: CATSRTTSGRALNEQFF
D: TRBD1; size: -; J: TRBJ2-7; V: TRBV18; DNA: TGTGCCAGCTCACCGACGACAGGGGTAGACGAGCAGTACTTC; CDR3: CASSPTTGVDEQYF
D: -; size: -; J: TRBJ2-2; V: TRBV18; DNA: TGTGCCAGCTCACCCCCCGGGACACTCACCGGGGAGCTGTTTTTT; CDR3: CASSPPGTLTGELFF
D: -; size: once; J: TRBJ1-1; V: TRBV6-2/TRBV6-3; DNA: TGTGCCAGCAGTTACTTGGGTCTCAACACTGAAGCTTTCTTT; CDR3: CASSYLGLNTEAFF
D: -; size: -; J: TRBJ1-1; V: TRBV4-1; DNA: TGCGCCAGCAGCCAAGGGTTGGGCGGAAACACTGAAGCTTTCTTT; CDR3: CASSQGLGGNTEAFF
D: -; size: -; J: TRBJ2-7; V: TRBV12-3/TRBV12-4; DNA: TGTGCCAGCAGTTTAGTTGTTGGCTACGAGCAGTACTTC; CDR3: CASSLVVGYEQYF
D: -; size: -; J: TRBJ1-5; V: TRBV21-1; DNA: TGTGCCAGCAGCATCTTTTCCGGGACAGAAAAATATAGCAATCAGCCCCAGCATTTT; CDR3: CASSIFSGTEKYSNQPQHF
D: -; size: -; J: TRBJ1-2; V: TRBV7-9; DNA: TGTGCCAGCAGCTTATATCAGAGGGTTGACTATGGCTACACCTTC; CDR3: CASSLYQRVDYGYTF
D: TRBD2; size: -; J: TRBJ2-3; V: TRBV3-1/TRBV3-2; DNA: TGTGCCAGCAGCCAACCCGGACTAGCGGGAGATATTGATACGCAGTATTTT; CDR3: CASSQPGLAGDIDTQYF
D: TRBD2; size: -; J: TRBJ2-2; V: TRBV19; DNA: TGTGCCAGTAGTAACGAACGGGGACTAGCGGGAGCCGGCACCGGGGAGCTGTTTTTT; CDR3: CASSNERGLAGAGTGELFF
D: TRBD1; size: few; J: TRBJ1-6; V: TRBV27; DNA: TGTGCCAGCAGTTTTGTTGAGGGACAGAATTGCTCACCCCTCCACTTT; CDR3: CASSFVEGQNCSPLHF
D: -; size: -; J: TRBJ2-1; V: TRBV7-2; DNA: TGTGCCAGCAGCTTCGATAGCTCCTACAATGAGCAGTTCTTC; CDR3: CASSFDSSYNEQFF
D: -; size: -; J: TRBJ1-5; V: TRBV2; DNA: TGTGCCAGCAGTGGACGGAGGTATAGCAATCAGCCCCAGCATTTT; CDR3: CASSGRRYSNQPQHF
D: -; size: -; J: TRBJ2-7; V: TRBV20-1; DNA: TGCAGTGCATTAGGTGATGTCGAGCAGTACTTC; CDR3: CSALGDVEQYF
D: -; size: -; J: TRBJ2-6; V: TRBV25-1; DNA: TGTGCCAGCAGTGAATGGGGGTCCTCTGGGGCCAACGTCCTGACTTTC; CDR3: CASSEWGSSGANVLTF
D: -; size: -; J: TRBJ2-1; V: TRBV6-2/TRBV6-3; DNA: TGTGCCAGCAGTGTCCGGGACGCCTCCTACAATGAGCAGTTCTTC; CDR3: CASSVRDASYNEQFF
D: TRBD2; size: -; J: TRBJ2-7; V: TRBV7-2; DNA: TGTGCCAGCGCAACACTAGCGGGAGGCCTCTACGAGCAGTACTTC; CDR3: CASATLAGGLYEQYF
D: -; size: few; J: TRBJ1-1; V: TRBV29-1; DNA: TGCAGCACCACCGGGACATCGAACACTGAAGCTTTCTTT; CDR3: CSTTGTSNTEAFF
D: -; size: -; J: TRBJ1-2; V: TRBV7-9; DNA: TGTGCCAGCAGCTCCGAATTGACGCTTAACTATGGCTACACCTTC; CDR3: CASSSELTLNYGYTF
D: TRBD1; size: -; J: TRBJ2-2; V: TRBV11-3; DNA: TGTGCCAGCAGCTTCGGGGGGACAGGGTTCCCCGGGGAGCTGTTTTTT; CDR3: CASSFGGTGFPGELFF
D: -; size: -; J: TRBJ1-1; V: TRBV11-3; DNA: TGTGCCAGCAGCTTAGATTGGAGGGGCACAAACACTGAAGCTTTCTTT; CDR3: CASSLDWRGTNTEAFF
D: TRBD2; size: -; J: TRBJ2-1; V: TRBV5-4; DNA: TGTGCCAGCAGCGCCGACGGGACTAGACTTTACAATGAGCAGTTCTTC; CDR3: CASSADGTRLYNEQFF
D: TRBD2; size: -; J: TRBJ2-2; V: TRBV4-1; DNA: TGCGCCAGCAGCCAAGTCGGGGGGACCGGGGAGCTGTTTTTT; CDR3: CASSQVGGTGELFF
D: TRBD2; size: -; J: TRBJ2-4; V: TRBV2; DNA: TGTGCCAGCAGGCCTCTAGCGGTAGCCAAAAACATTCAGTACTTC; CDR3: CASRPLAVAKNIQYF
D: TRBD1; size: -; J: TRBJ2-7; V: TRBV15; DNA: TGTGCCACCTCTAAAGACAGGGAAGACTACGAGCAGTACTTC; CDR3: CATSKDREDYEQYF
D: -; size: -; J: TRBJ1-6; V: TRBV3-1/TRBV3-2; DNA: TGTGCCAGCAGCCAAGGGTCCCTCCACTTT; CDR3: CASSQGSLHF
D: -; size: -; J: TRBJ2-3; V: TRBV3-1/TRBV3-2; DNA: TGTGCCAGCAGCCTGTCCGGAGATACGCAGTATTTT; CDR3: CASSLSGDTQYF
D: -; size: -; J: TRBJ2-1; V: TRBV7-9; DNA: TGTGCCAGCAGCAATAAAATGGGGGGAACTAACTACAATGAGCAGTTCTTC; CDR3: CASSNKMGGTNYNEQFF
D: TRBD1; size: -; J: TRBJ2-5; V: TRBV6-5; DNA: TGTGTGACCAATAGGGGGCGTAGGCAGACCCAGTACTTC; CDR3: CVTNRGRRQTQYF
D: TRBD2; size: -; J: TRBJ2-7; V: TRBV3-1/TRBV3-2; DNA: TGTGCCAGCAGCTCAGGACTAGCGGGGGCCGCCTACGAGCAGTACTTC; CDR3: CASSSGLAGAAYEQYF
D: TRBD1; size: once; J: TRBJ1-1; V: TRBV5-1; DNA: TGCGCCAGCAGCTTGGCAGGGGGCTGGACTGAAGCTTTCTTT; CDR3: CASSLAGGWTEAFF
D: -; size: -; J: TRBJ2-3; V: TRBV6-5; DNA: TGTGCCAGCAGTTCTGGTACACTCGGAACAGATACGCAGTATTTT; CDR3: CASSSGTLGTDTQYF
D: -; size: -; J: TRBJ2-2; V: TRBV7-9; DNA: TGTGCCAGCAGCGCTTCGACGAGCTTCGCGAACACCGGGGAGCTGTTTTTT; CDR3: CASSASTSFANTGELFF
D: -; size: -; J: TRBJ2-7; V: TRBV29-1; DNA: TGCAGCGTTGACAATTCCTACGAGCAGTACTTC; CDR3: CSVDNSYEQYF
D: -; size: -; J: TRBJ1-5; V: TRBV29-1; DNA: TGCAGCGTTGCTTTCTCGGCAGCGTTAAATCAGCCCCAGCATTTT; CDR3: CSVAFSAALNQPQHF
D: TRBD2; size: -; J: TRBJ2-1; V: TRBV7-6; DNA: TGTGCCAGCAGCTTAGATGGACTAGCGGATGAGCAGTTCTTC; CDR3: CASSLDGLADEQFF
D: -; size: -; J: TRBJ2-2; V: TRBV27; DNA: TGTGCCAGCAGTTCTGTACGCACCGGGGAGCTGTTTTTT; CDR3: CASSSVRTGELFF
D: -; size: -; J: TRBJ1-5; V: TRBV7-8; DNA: TGTGCCAGCAGCTTAGTTACGAGCCAGCCCCAGCATTTT; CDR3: CASSLVTSQPQHF
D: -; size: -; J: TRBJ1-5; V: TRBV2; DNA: TGTGCCAGCAGTGGCGAGGCAGGAAATCAGCCCCAGCATTTT; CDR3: CASSGEAGNQPQHF
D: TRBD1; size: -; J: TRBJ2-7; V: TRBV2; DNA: TGTGCCAGCAGTGCCGGGACAGGGTTGTACGAGCAGTACTTC; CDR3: CASSAGTGLYEQYF